The clone carrying this TCR beta chain appeared a few times. The antigen remains unidentified. This CDR3 spans 14 amino acids. The V end lost 5 bases, the J end lost 3 bases, and 10 bases lay between the germline ends. Germline V gene sequence: CDR1 LGHNA, CDR2 YSLEER. This sample is part of a study of Ad26.COV2.S vaccination and SARS-CoV-2 variants. The treatment denotes: around 19 received Ad26.COV2.S at low or high dose, single or two shots; roughly five received placebo; per-sample allocation not given. Each sample was drawn 63 days after the first injection (of vaccine or placebo). The study, taken as a whole, reports: Total T cell responses may have been underestimated by the TCR breadth and depth analyses.

Measured with immunoSEQ multiplex PCR; TCRdb has only the in-frame clones, and not every one. The sample consists of fewer than 600,000 clones, 80% to 90% of them appearing once. V and J are TRBV4-3 and TRBJ2-2; D gene unclear. The receptor was derived from a person aged 18-65 years who received the Ad26.COV2.S COVID-19 vaccine or a placebo. Sample: peripheral blood, taken in a trial of Ad26.COV2.S vaccine versus placebo. The CDR3 region is CASSYATYTGELFF. The CDR3 coding sequence is TGCGCCAGCAGCTACGCGACCTACACCGGGGAGCTGTTTTTT.